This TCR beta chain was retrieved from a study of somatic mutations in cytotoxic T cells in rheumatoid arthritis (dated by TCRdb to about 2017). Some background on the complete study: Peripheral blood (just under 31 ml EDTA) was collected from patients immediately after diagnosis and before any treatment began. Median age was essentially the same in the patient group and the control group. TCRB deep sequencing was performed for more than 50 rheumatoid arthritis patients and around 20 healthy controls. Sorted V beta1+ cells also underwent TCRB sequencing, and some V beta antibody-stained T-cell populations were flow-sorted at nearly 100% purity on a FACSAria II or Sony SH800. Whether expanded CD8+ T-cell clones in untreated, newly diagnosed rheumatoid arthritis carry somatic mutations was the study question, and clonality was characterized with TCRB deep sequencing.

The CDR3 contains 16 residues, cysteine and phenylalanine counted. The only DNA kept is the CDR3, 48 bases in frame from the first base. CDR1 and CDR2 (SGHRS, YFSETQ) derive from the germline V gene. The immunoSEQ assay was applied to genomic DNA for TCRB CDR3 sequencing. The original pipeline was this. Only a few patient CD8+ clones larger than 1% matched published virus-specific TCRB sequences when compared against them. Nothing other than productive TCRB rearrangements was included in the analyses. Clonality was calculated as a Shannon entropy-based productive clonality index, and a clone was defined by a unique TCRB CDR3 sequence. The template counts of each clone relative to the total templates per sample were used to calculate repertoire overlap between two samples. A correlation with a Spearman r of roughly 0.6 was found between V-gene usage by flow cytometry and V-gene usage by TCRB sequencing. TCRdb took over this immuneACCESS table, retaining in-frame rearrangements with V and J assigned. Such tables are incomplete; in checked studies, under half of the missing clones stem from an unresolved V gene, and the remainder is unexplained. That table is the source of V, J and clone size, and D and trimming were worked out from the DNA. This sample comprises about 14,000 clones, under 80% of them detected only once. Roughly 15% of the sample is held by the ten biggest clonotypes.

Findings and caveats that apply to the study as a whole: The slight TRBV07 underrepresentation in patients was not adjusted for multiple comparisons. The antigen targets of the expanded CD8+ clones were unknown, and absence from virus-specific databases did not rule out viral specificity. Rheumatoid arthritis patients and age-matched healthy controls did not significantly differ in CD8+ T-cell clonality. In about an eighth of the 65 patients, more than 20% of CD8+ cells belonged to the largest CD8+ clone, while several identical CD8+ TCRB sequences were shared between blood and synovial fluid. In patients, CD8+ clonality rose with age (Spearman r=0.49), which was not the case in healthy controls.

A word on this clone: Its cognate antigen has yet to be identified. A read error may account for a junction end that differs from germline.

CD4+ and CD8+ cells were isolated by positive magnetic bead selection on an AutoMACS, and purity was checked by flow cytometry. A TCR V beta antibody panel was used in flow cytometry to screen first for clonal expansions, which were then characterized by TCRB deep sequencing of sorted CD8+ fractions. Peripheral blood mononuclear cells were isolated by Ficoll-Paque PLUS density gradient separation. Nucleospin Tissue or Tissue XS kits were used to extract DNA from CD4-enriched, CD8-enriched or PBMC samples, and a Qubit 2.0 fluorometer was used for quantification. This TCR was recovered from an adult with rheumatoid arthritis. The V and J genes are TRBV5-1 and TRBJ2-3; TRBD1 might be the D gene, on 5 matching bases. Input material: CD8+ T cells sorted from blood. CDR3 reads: CASSLTADTPGDRQYF. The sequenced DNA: TGCGCCAGCAGCCTTACGGCGGACACTCCCGGAGATAGGCAGTATTTT.